Each of the 3 T cell receptor beta chains below was sequenced from the same sample in a study of blood T cell repertoires in COVID-19. TCRdb's table, derived via immunoSEQ multiplex PCR, lists solely in-frame clones and lacks some. This table holds roughly 160,000 clones, more than 85% found once. The sequencing input was PBMCs or T cells enriched from blood (not recorded which). Source of these receptors: a woman in her 50s who had recovered from COVID-19.

This clone came up once. V gene TRBV24-1 combines with J gene TRBJ2-2; TRBD2 matches 8 bases. This CDR3 spans 17 amino acids. The germline gives CDR1 KGHDR, CDR2 SFDVKD. After removal of 4 bases from V and 6 bases from J, the junction contained 12 bases not matched to a gene. In nucleotides, the CDR3 is TGTGCCACCAGTGAGAGCCCGCAGGGCGGGAGGCCCGGGGAGCTGTTTTTT. Encoded protein: CATSESPQGGRPGELFF.

The genes are TRBV29-1 and TRBJ1-2; D is uncertain. The CDR3 covers 12 residues. CDR1 and CDR2 (germline): SQVTM, ANQGSEA. V lost 5 bases, J lost 0 bases, and 7 bases lay in between. The CDR3 DNA sequence: TGCAGCGTTTCTTCTACTAACTATGGCTACACCTTC. This encodes CSVSSTNYGYTF.

J is TRBJ2-1 and V is TRBV5-1; 12 bases align to TRBD2. CDR1 SGHRS and CDR2 YFSETQ come from the germline V gene. The CDR3 is 18 amino acids. Trimming took 5 bases from V and 0 from J; bases not matched to a gene: 9. The CDR3, as DNA: TGCGCCAGCAGAAGACTAGCGGGAGTTACGAGCTCCTACAATGAGCAGTTCTTC. Protein product: CASRRLAGVTSSYNEQFF.